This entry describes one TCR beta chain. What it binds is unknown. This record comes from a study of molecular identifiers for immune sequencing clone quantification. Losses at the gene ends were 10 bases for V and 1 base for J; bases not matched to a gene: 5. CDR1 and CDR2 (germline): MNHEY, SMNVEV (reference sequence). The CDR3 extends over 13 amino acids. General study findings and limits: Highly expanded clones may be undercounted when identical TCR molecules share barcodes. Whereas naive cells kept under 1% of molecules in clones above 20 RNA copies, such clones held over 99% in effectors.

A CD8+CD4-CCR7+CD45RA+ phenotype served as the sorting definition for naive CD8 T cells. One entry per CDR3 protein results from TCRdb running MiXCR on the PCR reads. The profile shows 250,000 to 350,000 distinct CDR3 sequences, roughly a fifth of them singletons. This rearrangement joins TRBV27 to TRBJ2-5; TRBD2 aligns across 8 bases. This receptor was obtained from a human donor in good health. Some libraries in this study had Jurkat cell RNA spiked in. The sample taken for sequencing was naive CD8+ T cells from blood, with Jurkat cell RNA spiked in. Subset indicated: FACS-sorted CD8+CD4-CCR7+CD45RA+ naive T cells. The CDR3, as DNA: TGTGCCACCCGGGGGGGTCTCCAAGAGACCCAGTACTTC. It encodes CATRGGLQETQYF.